These 21 T cell receptor beta chains were all obtained from the same sample, sequenced in a study of blood T cell repertoires in COVID-19. TCRdb's table, derived via immunoSEQ multiplex PCR, lists solely in-frame clones and lacks some. Here the sample spans some 320,000 clones, about nine tenths being singletons. Sequenced: PBMCs or T cells enriched from blood (not recorded which). Source of these receptors: a man aged 55 to 70 who had recovered from COVID-19.

This CDR3 reads CANSQETQYF. DNA of the CDR3: TGTGCCAACTCTCAAGAGACCCAGTACTTC. The rearrangement links TRBV25-1 to TRBJ2-5; no firm D call. The V end lost 10 bases, the J end lost 2 bases, and 5 bases lay between the germline ends. Germline CDR1 reads MGHDK; CDR2 reads SYGVNS. The CDR3 is made up of 10 amino acids.

This clone appeared a single time. The chain is built from TRBV7-3 and TRBJ2-1; TRBD2 agrees at 12 bases. CDR1 and CDR2 from the germline V gene are SGHTA and FQGTGA. The CDR3 runs to 17 residues. V shed 5 bases and J 9 bases; nucleotides not matched to a gene: 14. CDR3 sequence (DNA): TGTGCCAGCAGCCGAAACCCCCTAGCGGGAGGGCCCAGTGAGCAGTTCTTC. Translating gives CASSRNPLAGGPSEQFF.

DNA for the CDR3: TGTGCCAGTAGTATACTTGATACAGGGCGCAATCAGCCCCAGCATTTT. Translating gives CASSILDTGRNQPQHF. This rearrangement joins TRBV19 to TRBJ1-5; possibly TRBD1 for D (6 bases). The germline V gene has CDR1 LNHDA and CDR2 SQIVND (reference sequence). This CDR3 is 16 amino acids long. V lost 2 bases to trimming and J lost 2 bases, with 13 bases between them.

The rearrangement links TRBV3-1 (or the pseudogene TRBV3-2) to TRBJ2-2, with a weak D call TRBD1 (5 bases). The CDR3 is 13 residues long. Germline V CDR1 and CDR2: LGHDT, YNNKEL (reference sequence). V was shortened by 3 bases and J by 6 bases, with 8 bases between the two germline ends. CDR3 in amino acids: CASSHRDPGELFF. The CDR3, as DNA: TGTGCCAGCAGCCACAGGGATCCCGGGGAGCTGTTTTTT.

This rearrangement joins TRBV5-5 to TRBJ2-1, with TRBD1 matching 8 bases. Germline V gene sequence: CDR1 SGHKS, CDR2 YYEKEE (reference sequence). V was clipped by 0 bases and J by 9 bases; unmatched bases: 5. The CDR3 spans 14 residues. Here the CDR3 DNA reads TGTGCCAGCAGCTTGGTGGACAGGGTGGGTGAGCAGTTCTTC. As protein: CASSLVDRVGEQFF.

This chain uses TRBV7-8 with TRBJ2-1, with 14 bases that match TRBD2. The CDR3 sequence is 22 residues long. Losses at the gene ends were 5 bases for V and 0 bases for J; bases not matched to a gene: 18. Germline lookup yields CDR1 SGHVS and CDR2 FQNEAQ. The CDR3 nucleotides are TGTGCCAGCAGCCCGACCAATCCGACTAGCGGGAGGGCCCTCAGCTCCTACAATGAGCAGTTCTTC. It specifies CASSPTNPTSGRALSSYNEQFF.

The gene calls are TRBV9 and TRBJ2-1, with D hard to call. Deletions cut 0 bases from V and 10 bases from J, with 11 bases between. The length of the CDR3 is 13 residues. Germline loops: CDR1 SGDLS, CDR2 YYNGEE. This chain's CDR3 is CASSVASLEEQFF. The CDR3 DNA follows: TGTGCCAGCAGCGTAGCTAGTCTAGAAGAGCAGTTCTTC.

Points on this clone: Additional DNA sequences in this sample encode the identical CDR3. V usage is TRBV6-5 and J usage is TRBJ1-6, with unresolved D. V lost 5 bases to trimming and J lost 7 bases, with 6 bases between them. This CDR3 is built from 12 residues. Germline CDR1 MNHEY, CDR2 SVGAGI. The DNA for the CDR3 is TGTGCCAGCAGTCTCCCCAATTCACCCCTCCACTTT. Translated: CASSLPNSPLHF.

This clone was observed once. The chain employs TRBV5-5 and TRBJ1-1; no reliable D call. The CDR3 covers 15 residues. The V end lost 4 bases, the J end lost 0 bases, and 13 bases lay between the germline ends. From germline, CDR1 is SGHKS and CDR2 YYEKEE (reference sequence). CDR3 in amino acids: CASSPFPRVNTEAFF. The CDR3 bases are TGTGCCAGCAGCCCTTTTCCGCGGGTGAACACTGAAGCTTTCTTT. Using reference TRBV5-5 and TRBJ1-1 for the parts outside the CDR3, the full variable domain is DAGVTQSPTHLIKTRGQQVTLRCSPISGHKSVSWYQQVLGQGPQFIFQYYEKEERGRGNFPDRFSARQFPNYSSELNVNALLLGDSALYLCASSPFPRVNTEAFFGQGTRLTVV.

The gene calls are TRBV27 and TRBJ2-2, with TRBD1 identical over 9 bases. Per the germline V gene, CDR1 is MNHEY and CDR2 is SMNVEV (reference sequence). The CDR3 loop spans 16 amino acids. V shed 3 bases and J 6 bases; nucleotides not matched to a gene: 8. The CDR3 protein is CASSFRDRVEAGELFF. In DNA, the CDR3 is TGTGCCAGCAGTTTCCGGGACAGGGTTGAAGCCGGGGAGCTGTTTTTT.

V and J are TRBV4-1 and TRBJ1-2, with D hard to call. Germline lookup yields CDR1 MGHRA and CDR2 YSYEKL. Trimming took off 8 bases at V and 0 bases at J, with 13 bases between the two ends. This CDR3 is built from 14 residues. The CDR3 sequence is CASSPGDTNYGYTF. The CDR3 DNA reads TGCGCCAGCTCCCCGGGTGATACTAACTATGGCTACACCTTC.

V is TRBV3-1 (or the pseudogene TRBV3-2) and J is TRBJ1-2; D might be TRBD1 (5 bases). The CDR3 length is 14 residues. The V and J ends lost 4 bases and 7 bases respectively, with 16 bases between them. Germline V lookup: CDR1 LGHDT, CDR2 YNNKEL (reference sequence). The CDR3 loop is CASSLSLGHGGYTF. The CDR3 nucleotides are TGTGCCAGCAGCCTAAGCTTGGGGCACGGTGGCTACACCTTC.

V usage is TRBV27 and J usage is TRBJ1-2, with TRBD1 identical over 7 bases. With V trimmed by 6 bases and J by 2 bases, 9 bases remained unmatched. Germline CDR1 is MNHEY and CDR2 is SMNVEV (reference sequence). The CDR3 runs 15 residues. The chain's CDR3 is CASSDRRGQNYGYTF. Here the CDR3 DNA reads TGTGCCAGCAGCGACCGCCGGGGACAGAACTATGGCTACACCTTC.

This chain connects TRBV6-6 to TRBJ1-5; no clear D. The CDR3 consists of 13 residues. Germline loops: CDR1 MNHNY, CDR2 SVGAGI (reference sequence). The V gene lost 7 bases and the J gene lost 4 bases, with 11 bases spanning the gap. The CDR3 DNA reads as TGTGCCAGCACCTCAGCCGGGAATCAGCCCCAGCATTTT. Its protein is CASTSAGNQPQHF.

The chain uses TRBV15 and TRBJ1-5; unclear D gene. V lost 0 bases to trimming and J lost 0 bases, with 3 bases between them. This CDR3 has 14 residues. Germline V CDR1 and CDR2: LNHNV, YYDKDF (reference sequence). The CDR3, as DNA: TGTGCCACCAGCAGAGATTATAGCAATCAGCCCCAGCATTTT. Translating it yields CATSRDYSNQPQHF.

The genes are TRBV3-1 (or the pseudogene TRBV3-2) and TRBJ1-6; no definite D call. Germline V gene sequence: CDR1 LGHDT, CDR2 YNNKEL (reference sequence). This CDR3 region has 13 residues. Trimming removed 4 bases at V and 9 bases at J, with 10 bases between. CDR3 residues: CASSLRGISPLHF. In DNA, the CDR3 is TGTGCCAGCAGCCTACGAGGGATTTCACCCCTCCACTTT.

This clone was found once. This chain uses TRBV18 with TRBJ2-7; 11 positions match TRBD1. The length of the CDR3 is 15 residues. Germline assignment: CDR1 KGHSH and CDR2 LQKENI. J was trimmed by 6 bases and V by 2 bases; bases with no gene match: 6. The CDR3 coding sequence is TGTGCCAGCTCACCAACCGGGACAGGGGGACGCGAGCAGTACTTC. As protein: CASSPTGTGGREQYF.

The chain carries TRBV2 and TRBJ1-5, with 10 bases matching TRBD1. This CDR3 has 14 residues. The junction had 4 bases not matched to a gene; V was cut back by 6 bases and J by 5 bases. Per the germline V gene, CDR1 is SNHLY and CDR2 is FYNNEI. Here the CDR3 DNA reads TGTGCCAGCAGAGTCGGGACAGGGGATCAGCCCCAGCATTTT. Translating gives CASRVGTGDQPQHF.

This clone was found a few times. In DNA form, the CDR3 reads TGTGCCAGCAGTTACTCGGCAGGGGGCTCCTACGAGCAGTACTTC. Amino acid sequence: CASSYSAGGSYEQYF. This chain links TRBV6-5 with TRBJ2-7; 7 bases are shared with TRBD1. This CDR3 is 15 amino acids long. J gave up 0 bases and V 0 bases, and 2 bases lay outside the gene matches. Germline V gene sequence: CDR1 MNHEY, CDR2 SVGAGI.

The CDR3 loop reads CASSVGGSQPQPQHF. The CDR3 DNA reads TGTGCCAGCAGCGTAGGGGGCAGCCAGCCTCAGCCCCAGCATTTT. V is TRBV9 and J is TRBJ1-5; possibly TRBD1 for D (5 bases). This CDR3 spans 15 amino acids. V lost 0 bases, J lost 6 bases, and 13 bases lay in between. CDR1 SGDLS and CDR2 YYNGEE come from the germline V gene. The complete variable domain, with remaining parts taken from reference TRBV9 and TRBJ1-5, reads DSGVTQTPKHLITATGQRVTLRCSPRSGDLSVYWYQQSLDQGLQFLIQYYNGEERAKGNILERFSAQQFPDLHSELNLSSLELGDSALYFCASSVGGSQPQPQHFGDGTRLSIL.

CDR3 sequence reads: CASSQGGPAEQYF. Written as DNA, the CDR3 is TGTGCCAGTAGCCAAGGGGGTCCGGCCGAGCAGTACTTC. The rearrangement joins TRBV19 to TRBJ2-7; possible D gene TRBD1, 6 bases. The ends were cut back, 6 bases at V and 6 bases at J, with 15 bases in the middle. Germline CDR1 LNHDA, CDR2 SQIVND (reference sequence). The CDR3 is 13 residues long.